This entry lists 30 T cell receptor beta chains sequenced from one sample in a study of shared T cell receptors in the human thymus. The repertoire was sequenced with immunoSEQ multiplex PCR; TCRdb's copy has only in-frame clones and lacks some. The sample lists 640,000 or so clones; 87% were seen once. The same data also contributed to another study, on human thymus T cells.

Sample: thymocytes. The receptors originated from a boy under two years old with a congenital heart defect.

This chain connects TRBV19 to TRBJ2-1; 14 positions match TRBD2. With V trimmed by 4 bases and J by 8 bases, 4 bases remained unmatched. This CDR3 region has 15 residues. Germline CDR1 is LNHDA and CDR2 is SQIVND (reference sequence). The CDR3 region is CASSTTSGRADEQFF. CDR3 bases: TGTGCCAGTAGTACGACTAGCGGGAGGGCTGATGAGCAGTTCTTC.

J is TRBJ2-1 and V is TRBV5-4; D tentatively fits TRBD1 or TRBD2 (7 bases each). CDR1 and CDR2 (germline): SGHNT, YYREEE (reference sequence). V was clipped by 4 bases and J by 2 bases, with 16 bases between them. This CDR3 has 16 amino acids. The CDR3 region has the DNA TGTGCCAGCAGCCTGGGGGGGGACAGTACCTACAATGAGCAGTTCTTC. Its translation: CASSLGGDSTYNEQFF.

The rearrangement uses TRBV28 and TRBJ1-5; tentative D call: TRBD1 (5 bases). This CDR3 comprises 15 residues. V was clipped by 1 base and J by 7 bases, with 14 bases between them. Germline values: CDR1 MDHEN, CDR2 SYDVKM. CDR3 sequence reads: CASSLFGRGGQPQHF. The CDR3 DNA follows: TGTGCCAGCAGTTTATTTGGGAGGGGAGGCCAGCCCCAGCATTTT.

The chain has TRBV7-3 and TRBJ2-3, with 9 bases matching TRBD2. Germline V CDR1 and CDR2: SGHTA, FQGTGA. Germline trimming cut 1 base from V and 6 bases from J; bases unmatched to any gene: 11. There are 17 residues in the CDR3. CDR3 nucleotides: TGTGCCAGCAGCTTAAGATCTGGTAGCGGGGGTACGGATACGCAGTATTTT. This translates into CASSLRSGSGGTDTQYF.

The chain combines TRBV6-5 with TRBJ2-7, with 8 bases identical to TRBD1. CDR1 and CDR2 (germline): MNHEY, SVGAGI. Trimming cost V 6 bases and J 4 bases; bases outside gene matches: 8. This CDR3 spans 14 amino acids. Here the CDR3 DNA reads TGTGCCAGCAGCTGGGGGACAGGAACTTACGAGCAGTACTTC. Amino acids: CASSWGTGTYEQYF.

This clone was seen once. The chain recombines TRBV2 with TRBJ1-5; D gene unclear. The germline V gene has CDR1 SNHLY and CDR2 FYNNEI. The CDR3 spans 14 residues. V was pared by 3 bases and J by 2 bases, with 8 bases between. Written as DNA, the CDR3 is TGTGCCAGCAGTGAGAAGAGGGGCAATCAGCCCCAGCATTTT. The encoded protein is CASSEKRGNQPQHF. The whole variable domain, filled in from reference TRBV2 and TRBJ1-5, reads EPEVTQTPSHQVTQMGQEVILRCVPISNHLYFYWYRQILGQKVEFLVSFYNNEISEKSEIFDDQFSVERPDGSNFTLKIRSTKLEDSAMYFCASSEKRGNQPQHFGDGTRLSIL.

V is TRBV28 and J is TRBJ1-5; D is possibly TRBD1 (6 bases). V lost 2 bases and J 4 bases, leaving 15 bases between the germline ends. CDR3 length: 16 amino acids. Germline loops: CDR1 MDHEN, CDR2 SYDVKM. The CDR3, as DNA: TGTGCCAGCAGTTTAGGTGGGTACAGGGTTAATCAGCCCCAGCATTTT. Translated: CASSLGGYRVNQPQHF. The variable domain in full, completed from reference TRBV28 and TRBJ1-5, reads DVKVTQSSRYLVKRTGEKVFLECVQDMDHENMFWYRQDPGLGLRLIYFSYDVKMKEKGDIPEGYSVSREKKERFSLILESASTNQTSMYLCASSLGGYRVNQPQHFGDGTRLSIL.

This chain uses TRBV7-9 with TRBJ2-1, with TRBD2 identical over 12 bases. The CDR3 is 16 residues long. Germline CDR1 reads SEHNR; CDR2 reads FQNEAQ (reference sequence). J gave up 4 bases and V 5 bases, and 6 bases lay outside the gene matches. The CDR3 sequence is CASSPRLAGVYNEQFF. The CDR3 DNA follows: TGTGCCAGCAGCCCGAGACTAGCGGGAGTGTACAATGAGCAGTTCTTC.

V and J are TRBV27 and TRBJ2-7, with D perhaps TRBD1 (6 bases). The germline CDR1 and CDR2 sequences are MNHEY and SMNVEV (reference sequence). V was trimmed by 5 bases and J by 6 bases, leaving 11 bases between them. The CDR3 covers 12 residues. In DNA form, the CDR3 reads TGTGCCAGCAGTCCACAGGGTGGCGAGCAGTACTTC. Residues: CASSPQGGEQYF.

This clone was detected only once. This sequence joins TRBV11-2 and TRBJ1-2, with D perhaps TRBD1 (5 bases). The CDR3 loop spans 16 amino acids. Germline V gene sequence: CDR1 SGHAT, CDR2 FQNNGV. Trimming took 1 base from V and 4 from J, leaving 16 bases between them. In DNA, the CDR3 is TGTGCCAGCAGCTTAGGGGAACCGACAGCGCTCTATGGCTACACCTTC. Its protein is CASSLGEPTALYGYTF.

V is TRBV6-5 and J is TRBJ2-7, with 10 bases that match TRBD2. V gave up 2 bases and J gave up 4 bases; unmatched junction bases: 5. This CDR3 is built from 15 residues. Germline V gene sequence: CDR1 MNHEY, CDR2 SVGAGI. DNA for the CDR3: TGTGCCAGCAGTTACAGCCTAGCGGGAGTTTACGAGCAGTACTTC. It translates to CASSYSLAGVYEQYF.

There are a few counts of this clone. The chain employs TRBV10-1 and TRBJ2-5, with 10 bases identical to TRBD2. The germline V gene has CDR1 WNHNN and CDR2 SYGVQD (reference sequence). CDR3 length equals 16 residues. The V and J ends lost 6 bases and 0 bases, in that order; junction bases with no gene match: 7. The CDR3 coding sequence is TGCGCCAGCAGCAGAGGACTAGCGGAGAACCAAGAGACCCAGTACTTC. Residues: CASSRGLAENQETQYF.

This clone was seen a few times. The rearrangement joins TRBV6-5 to TRBJ2-2; 8 positions match TRBD2. Germline assignment: CDR1 MNHEY and CDR2 SVGAGI. V was pared by 6 bases and J by 5 bases, with 8 bases of the junction left unmatched. This CDR3 is built from 15 residues. This chain's CDR3 is CASRRTGGITGELFF. The CDR3, as DNA: TGTGCCAGCAGGAGGACGGGGGGGATTACCGGGGAGCTGTTTTTT.

This clone was counted a single time. This sequence joins TRBV30 and TRBJ2-5; 7 bases align to TRBD2. Germline V gives CDR1 GTSNPN, CDR2 SVGIG (reference sequence). The CDR3 covers 13 residues. J was trimmed by 7 bases and V by 3 bases; bases with no gene match: 8. In DNA form, the CDR3 reads TGTGCCTGGAGATTCGCGGGAGCTGGGACCCAGTACTTC. Protein product: CAWRFAGAGTQYF.

This chain uses TRBV30 with TRBJ2-7; perhaps TRBD2 as D (6 bases). The germline gives CDR1 GTSNPN, CDR2 SVGIG (reference sequence). The V and J ends lost 2 bases and 5 bases respectively, with 13 bases between them. The CDR3 is 13 amino acids. This CDR3 is CAWSNTSSDEQYF. The DNA for the CDR3 is TGTGCCTGGAGTAATACTAGCAGCGACGAGCAGTACTTC.

The chain links TRBV6-1 to TRBJ2-5; TRBD1 is a possible D gene (5 bases). This CDR3 has 14 amino acids. Germline CDR1 is MNHNS and CDR2 is SASEGT. V was pared by 5 bases and J by 5 bases, with 15 bases between. In DNA, the CDR3 is TGTGCCAGCAGTCCCCAGGGTTTTGGTGAGACCCAGTACTTC. Amino acids: CASSPQGFGETQYF.

This clone was recorded a few times. The junction shows a germline mismatch at one end, possibly a read error. This chain uses TRBV19 with TRBJ1-5, with D maybe TRBD1 (5 bases). The CDR3 is made up of 15 amino acids. Germline V CDR1 and CDR2: LNHDA, SQIVND (reference sequence). CDR3 bases: TGTGCCAGTAGTTTAGACAGCGCGGTCAATCAGCCCCAGCATTTT. This translates into CASSLDSAVNQPQHF.

Remarks on this clone: The same CDR3 is also encoded by other DNA sequences in this sample. The DNA for the CDR3 is TGTGCCAGCAGCCAGACAGGGGGCAATCAGCCCCAGCATTTT. Protein product: CASSQTGGNQPQHF. J is TRBJ1-5 and V is TRBV7-2; 8 nucleotides match TRBD1. This CDR3 spans 14 amino acids. V was pared by 5 bases and J by 2 bases, with 2 bases of the junction left unmatched. Germline V CDR1 and CDR2: SGHTA, FQGNSA.

This clone appeared once. The chain employs TRBV9 and TRBJ2-1; 9 bases are shared with TRBD1. Trimming cost V 0 bases and J 5 bases; bases outside gene matches: 9. Germline CDR1 is SGDLS and CDR2 is YYNGEE. The CDR3 loop spans 17 amino acids. CDR3 sequence (DNA): TGTGCCAGCAGCGTAGCTTATTCGGGGACAGGGAACAATGAGCAGTTCTTC. Translated, it gives CASSVAYSGTGNNEQFF.

The V gene is TRBV27, the J gene TRBJ2-7, with D tentatively TRBD1 (6 bases). Trimming cost V 0 bases and J 7 bases, with 13 bases left between them. Per germline, CDR1 MNHEY and CDR2 SMNVEV (reference sequence). This CDR3 has 14 amino acids. The DNA for the CDR3 is TGTGCCAGCAGTTTATCAAGTCACAGGGAAGAGCAGTACTTC. It specifies CASSLSSHREEQYF.

The chain has TRBV6-1 and TRBJ2-1, with 8 bases aligning to TRBD1. The CDR3 covers 15 residues. With V trimmed by 1 base and J by 9 bases, 8 bases remained unmatched. Germline CDR1 reads MNHNS; CDR2 reads SASEGT. CDR3 sequence: CASSEDRDRLSEQFF. CDR3 coding DNA: TGTGCCAGCAGTGAAGATCGGGACAGGCTTAGTGAGCAGTTCTTC.

A single count supports this clone. The chain recombines TRBV7-3 with TRBJ1-1; D might be TRBD1 (5 bases). Trimming took off 3 bases at V and 6 bases at J, with 20 bases between the two ends. Germline V gene lookup returns CDR1 SGHTA and CDR2 FQGTGA. The CDR3 is 16 amino acids. Here the CDR3 reads CASSLIGRDPAPEAFF. In DNA form, the CDR3 reads TGTGCCAGCAGCTTGATAGGGCGGGACCCTGCCCCTGAAGCTTTCTTT.

This clone has a single count. The V gene is TRBV23-1, the J gene TRBJ2-1; TRBD2 matches at 11 bases. TRBV23-1 is flagged as an ORF with uncertain function. Losses at the gene ends were 2 bases for V and 4 bases for J; bases not matched to a gene: 4. CDR3 size: 16 residues. As DNA, the CDR3 is TGCGCCAGCAGTCAACCGACTAGCGGGATTTACAATGAGCAGTTCTTC. This gives the protein CASSQPTSGIYNEQFF.

This sequence joins TRBV6-5 and TRBJ2-7; TRBD2 might be the D (6 bases). The CDR3 sequence is 15 residues long. Trimming took off 0 bases at V and 2 bases at J, with 11 bases between the two ends. Germline V gene data show CDR1 as MNHEY and CDR2 as SVGAGI. The CDR3 reads CASSYSAGPTYEQYF. In DNA, the CDR3 is TGTGCCAGCAGTTACTCGGCGGGGCCCACCTACGAGCAGTACTTC.

V usage is TRBV2 and J usage is TRBJ1-3; a possible D gene is TRBD1 (5 bases). This CDR3 comprises 16 residues. The germline V gene has CDR1 SNHLY and CDR2 FYNNEI. Trimming removed 2 bases from V and 4 bases from J, with 15 bases in between. CDR3 residues: CASSEKGCGGGNTIYF. In DNA form, the CDR3 reads TGTGCCAGCAGTGAAAAGGGTTGCGGGGGGGGAAACACCATATATTTT.

A few counts support this clone. The sample contains more than one DNA sequence encoding this CDR3. This chain links TRBV11-2 with TRBJ1-6, with TRBD1 as a possible D gene (5 bases). The CDR3 length is 17 residues. CDR1 is SGHAT and CDR2 is FQNNGV in the germline V gene. Trimming stripped 1 base from V and 8 bases from J, with 18 bases between. CDR3 coding DNA: TGTGCCAGCAGCTTAGGTCGGGTTAGGAGGGGTGATTCACCCCTCCACTTT. Its translation is CASSLGRVRRGDSPLHF. The full variable domain, rest sourced from reference TRBV11-2 and TRBJ1-6, is EAGVAQSPRYKIIEKRQSVAFWCNPISGHATLYWYQQILGQGPKLLIQFQNNGVVDDSQLPKDRFSAERLKGVDSTLKIQPAKLEDSAVYLCASSLGRVRRGDSPLHFGNGTRLTVT.

Only a few counts were recorded for this clone. The chain carries TRBV5-1 and TRBJ2-2; the D gene is possibly TRBD2 (6 bases). This CDR3 region has 17 residues. Germline V CDR1 and CDR2: SGHRS, YFSETQ. V lost 0 bases and J lost 1, with 13 bases in between. The DNA for the CDR3 is TGCGCCAGCAGCTTGGGAGGTCCGCGGGGGAACACCGGGGAGCTGTTTTTT. Residues: CASSLGGPRGNTGELFF. Full variable domain (remainder filled in from reference TRBV5-1 and TRBJ2-2): KAGVTQTPRYLIKTRGQQVTLSCSPISGHRSVSWYQQTPGQGLQFLFEYFSETQRNKGNFPGRFSGRQFSNSRSEMNVSTLELGDSALYLCASSLGGPRGNTGELFFGEGSRLTVL.

This rearrangement joins TRBV18 to TRBJ2-1; a weak D match, TRBD2 (6 bases). This CDR3 contains 16 residues. Germline CDR1 is KGHSH and CDR2 is LQKENI. Trimming shortened V by 3 bases and J by 8 bases, and 20 bases separated the two germline ends. This CDR3 is CASSPGLAPLGDEQFF. Written as DNA, the CDR3 is TGTGCCAGCTCACCCGGGCTAGCGCCTCTGGGGGATGAGCAGTTCTTC. Drawing the rest from reference TRBV18 and TRBJ2-1, the complete variable domain is NAGVMQNPRHLVRRRGQEARLRCSPMKGHSHVYWYRQLPEEGLKFMVYLQKENIIDESGMPKERFSAEFPKEGPSILRIQQVVRGDSAAYFCASSPGLAPLGDEQFFGPGTRLTVL.

This clone came up a few times. The V gene is TRBV6-6, the J gene TRBJ1-5, with D unclear. CDR1 and CDR2 (germline): MNHNY, SVGAGI (reference sequence). V was clipped by 6 bases and J by 1 base, with 13 bases between them. The CDR3 has 15 amino acids. The CDR3 protein is CASSPRELSNQPQHF. The CDR3 bases are TGTGCCAGCAGCCCTCGGGAGTTGAGCAATCAGCCCCAGCATTTT.

CDR3 amino acids: CASSEGGHANTGELFF. The DNA for the CDR3 is TGTGCCAGCAGTGAGGGGGGTCACGCGAACACCGGGGAGCTGTTTTTT. V usage is TRBV25-1 and J usage is TRBJ2-2, with a weak D call TRBD2 (6 bases). The CDR3 totals 16 residues. Trimming removed 3 bases from V and 0 bases from J, with 11 bases in between. The germline gives CDR1 MGHDK, CDR2 SYGVNS.